This TCR beta chain was captured in a study of Tregs in tolerant kidney transplant recipients. V gave up 10 bases and J gave up 5 bases; unmatched junction bases: 12. There are 15 residues in the CDR3. The germline gives CDR1 LNHDA, CDR2 SQIVND (reference sequence). Sequencing was performed with immunoSEQ multiplex PCR; in TCRdb, only in-frame clones are kept and a portion is missing. The sample carries roughly 80,000 clones, under 98% recorded once. The clonotype originates from a human donor who received a combined kidney and bone marrow transplant. Sequenced here: CD4+ T cells from blood, sampled before the transplant. The chain carries TRBV19 and TRBJ2-1; 9 nucleotides align to TRBD1. The CDR3 sequence: CAIRARDRVNNEQFF. The CDR3 DNA sequence: TGTGCCATCCGAGCTCGGGACAGGGTGAACAATGAGCAGTTCTTC.